The clone carrying this TCR beta chain was counted many times. As yet, its antigen is unknown. The data were taken from a study of blood T cells in healthy people across ages. Findings of the study overall: Versus aged donors, long-lived donors had higher diversity and more naive CD4+ cells. Measured against age, TCR beta diversity per million T cells decreased in a roughly linear manner. TCR beta diversity was tightly associated with the proportion of naive T cells.

The sample providers were healthy Caucasian people from Russia, aged about 6 to 95. The use of a sample-barcoded 5' primer and a J-beta primer mix characterized a second PCR of roughly 6 to 11 cycles. TCRdb re-derived calls from the 5' RACE reads in MiXCR, one entry per CDR3 protein. The table records 550,000 to 650,000 distinct CDR3 sequences, about 30% of them present only once. V dropped 5 bases and J dropped 0 bases, with 12 bases sitting between them. CDR3 length: 15 residues. From germline, CDR1 is SGHRS and CDR2 YFSETQ. V is TRBV5-1 and J is TRBJ2-1; D is unclear. Sample: blood. This clonotype was sampled from a woman aged 80 or older in good health. As DNA, the CDR3 is TGCGCCAGCAGACGCGAGCCCAGCTCCTACAATGAGCAGTTCTTC. Translated, it gives CASRREPSSYNEQFF.